This TCR beta chain comes out of a study of monozygotic twins with inflammatory bowel disease. cDNA was produced in eight separate reactions per sample. Following a re-call of the 5' RACE reads, TCRdb has one entry per CDR3 protein and lacks DNA. This sample's clone table lists some 450,000 distinct CDR3 sequences. The CDR3 runs 15 residues. The rearrangement joins TRBV12-3 or TRBV12-4 to TRBJ2-2; the TRBD1 assignment by TCRdb is unverifiable without DNA. The receptor comes from a human donor with ulcerative colitis or Crohn's disease, or a healthy co-twin of an affected twin (not recorded which). Input material: blood. The CDR3: CASSFAPGGTGELFF.